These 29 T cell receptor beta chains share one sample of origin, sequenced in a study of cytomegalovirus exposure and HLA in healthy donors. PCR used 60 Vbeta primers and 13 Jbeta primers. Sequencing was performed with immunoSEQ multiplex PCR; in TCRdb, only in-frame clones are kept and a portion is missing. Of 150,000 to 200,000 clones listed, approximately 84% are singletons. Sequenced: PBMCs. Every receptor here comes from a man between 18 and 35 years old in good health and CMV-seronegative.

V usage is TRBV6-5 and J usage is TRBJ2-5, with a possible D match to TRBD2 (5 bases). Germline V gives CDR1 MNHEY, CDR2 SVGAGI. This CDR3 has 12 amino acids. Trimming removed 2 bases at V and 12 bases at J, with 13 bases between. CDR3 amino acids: CASSYGPGMEYF. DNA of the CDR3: TGTGCCAGCAGTTACGGGCCGGGGATGGAGTACTTC.

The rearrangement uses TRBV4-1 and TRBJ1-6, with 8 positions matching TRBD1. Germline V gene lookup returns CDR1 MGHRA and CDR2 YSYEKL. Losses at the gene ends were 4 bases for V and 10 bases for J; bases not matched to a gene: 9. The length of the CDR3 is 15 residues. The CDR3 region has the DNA TGCGCCAGCAGCCGGGGACAGGCTACCCGATCACCCCTCCACTTT. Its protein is CASSRGQATRSPLHF.

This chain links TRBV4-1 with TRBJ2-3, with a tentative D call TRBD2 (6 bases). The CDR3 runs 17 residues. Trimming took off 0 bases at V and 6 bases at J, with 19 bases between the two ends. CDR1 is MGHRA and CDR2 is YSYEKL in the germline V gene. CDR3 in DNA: TGCGCCAGCAGCCAAGAATGGGGCGGGGCGTTAGGGGATACGCAGTATTTT. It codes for CASSQEWGGALGDTQYF.

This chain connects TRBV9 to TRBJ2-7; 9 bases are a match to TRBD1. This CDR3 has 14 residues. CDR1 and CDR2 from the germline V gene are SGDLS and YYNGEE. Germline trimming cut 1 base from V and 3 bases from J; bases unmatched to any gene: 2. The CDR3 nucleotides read TGTGCCAGCAGCGTATCGGGACAGGGCTACGAGCAGTACTTC. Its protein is CASSVSGQGYEQYF.

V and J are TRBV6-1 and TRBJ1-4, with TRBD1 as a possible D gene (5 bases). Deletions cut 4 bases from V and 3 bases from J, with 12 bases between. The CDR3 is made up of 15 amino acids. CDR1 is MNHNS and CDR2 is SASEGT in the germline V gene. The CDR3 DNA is TGTGCCAGCAGTGCCGCAGGGTTAGCTAATGAAAAACTGTTTTTT. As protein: CASSAAGLANEKLFF.

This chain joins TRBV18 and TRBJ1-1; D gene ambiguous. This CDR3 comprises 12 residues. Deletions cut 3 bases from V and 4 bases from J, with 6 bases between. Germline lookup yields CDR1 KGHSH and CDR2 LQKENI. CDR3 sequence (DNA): TGTGCCAGCTCACCCTCGGGCACTGAAGCTTTCTTT. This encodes CASSPSGTEAFF.

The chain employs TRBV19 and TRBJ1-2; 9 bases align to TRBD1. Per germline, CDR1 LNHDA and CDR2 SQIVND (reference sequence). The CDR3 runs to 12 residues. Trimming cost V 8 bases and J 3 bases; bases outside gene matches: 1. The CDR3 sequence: CASRTGDYGYTF. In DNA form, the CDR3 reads TGTGCCAGTCGGACAGGGGACTATGGCTACACCTTC.

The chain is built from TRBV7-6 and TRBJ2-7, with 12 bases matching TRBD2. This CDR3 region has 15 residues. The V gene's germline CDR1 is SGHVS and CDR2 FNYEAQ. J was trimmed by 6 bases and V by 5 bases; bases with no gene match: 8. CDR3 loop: CASSPRLAGAGEQYF. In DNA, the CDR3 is TGTGCCAGCAGCCCTAGACTAGCGGGAGCTGGCGAGCAGTACTTC.

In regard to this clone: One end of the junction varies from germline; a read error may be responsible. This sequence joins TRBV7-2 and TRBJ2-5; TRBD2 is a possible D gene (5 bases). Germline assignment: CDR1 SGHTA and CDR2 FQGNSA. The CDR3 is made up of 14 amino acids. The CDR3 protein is CASSPRTSPLLADF. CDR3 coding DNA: TGTGCCAGCAGCCCACGTACTAGTCCCTTGTTGGCGGACTTC.

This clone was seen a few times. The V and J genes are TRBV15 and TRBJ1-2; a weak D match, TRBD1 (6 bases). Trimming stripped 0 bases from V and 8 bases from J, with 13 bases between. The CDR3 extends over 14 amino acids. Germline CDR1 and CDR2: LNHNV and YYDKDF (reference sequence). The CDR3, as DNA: TGTGCCACCAGCAGAGATCTGGGGGCGCAGGGCTACACCTTC. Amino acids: CATSRDLGAQGYTF.

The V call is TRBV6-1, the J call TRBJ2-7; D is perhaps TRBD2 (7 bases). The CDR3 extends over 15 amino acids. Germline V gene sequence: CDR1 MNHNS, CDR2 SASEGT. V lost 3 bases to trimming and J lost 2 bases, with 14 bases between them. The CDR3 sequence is CASSEGRGYAYEQYF. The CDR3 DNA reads TGTGCCAGCAGTGAGGGGAGGGGGTACGCCTACGAGCAGTACTTC.

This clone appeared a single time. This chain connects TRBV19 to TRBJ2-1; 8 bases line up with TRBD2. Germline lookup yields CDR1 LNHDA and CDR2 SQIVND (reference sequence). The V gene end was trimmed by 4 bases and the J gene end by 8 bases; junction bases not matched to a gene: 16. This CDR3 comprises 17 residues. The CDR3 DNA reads TGTGCCAGTAGTACCACCATAAAAAGAGCGGGAGCCTATGAGCAGTTCTTC. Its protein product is CASSTTIKRAGAYEQFF. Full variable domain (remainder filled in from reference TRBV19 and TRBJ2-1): DGGITQSPKYLFRKEGQNVTLSCEQNLNHDAMYWYRQDPGQGLRLIYYSQIVNDFQKGDIAEGYSVSREKKESFPLTVTSAQKNPTAFYLCASSTTIKRAGAYEQFFGPGTRLTVL.

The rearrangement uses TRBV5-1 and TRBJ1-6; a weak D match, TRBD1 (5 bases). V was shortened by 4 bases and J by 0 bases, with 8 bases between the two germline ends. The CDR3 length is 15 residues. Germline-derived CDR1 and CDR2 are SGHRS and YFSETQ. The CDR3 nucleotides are TGCGCCAGCAGCCCGGGACTCTCCTATAATTCACCCCTCCACTTT. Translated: CASSPGLSYNSPLHF.

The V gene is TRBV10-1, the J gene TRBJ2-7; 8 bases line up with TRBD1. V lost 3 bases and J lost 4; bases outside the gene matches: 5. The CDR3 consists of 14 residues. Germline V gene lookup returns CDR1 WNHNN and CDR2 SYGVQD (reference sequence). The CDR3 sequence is CASSEDRGFYEQYF. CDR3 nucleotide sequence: TGCGCCAGCAGTGAAGACAGGGGCTTTTACGAGCAGTACTTC.

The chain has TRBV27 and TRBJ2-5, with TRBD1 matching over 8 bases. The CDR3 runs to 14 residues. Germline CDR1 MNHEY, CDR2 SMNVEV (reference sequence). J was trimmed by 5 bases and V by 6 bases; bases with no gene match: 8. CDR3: CASRPGTGWETQYF. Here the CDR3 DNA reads TGTGCCAGCAGGCCGGGGACAGGCTGGGAGACCCAGTACTTC.

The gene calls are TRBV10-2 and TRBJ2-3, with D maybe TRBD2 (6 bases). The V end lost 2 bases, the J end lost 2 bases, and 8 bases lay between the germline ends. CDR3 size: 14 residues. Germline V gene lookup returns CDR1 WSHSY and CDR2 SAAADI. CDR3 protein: CASSEGGTTDTQYF. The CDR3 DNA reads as TGCGCCAGCAGTGAGGGCGGGACCACAGATACGCAGTATTTT.

The CDR3 spells CSRTSGHEQFF. CDR3 DNA sequence: TGCAGTAGAACTAGTGGGCATGAGCAGTTCTTC. The chain uses TRBV20-1 and TRBJ2-1, with D possibly being TRBD2 (5 bases). CDR3 length: 11 residues. The germline CDR1 and CDR2 sequences are DFQATT and SNEGSKA (reference sequence). Deletions cut 8 bases from V and 8 bases from J, with 13 bases between.

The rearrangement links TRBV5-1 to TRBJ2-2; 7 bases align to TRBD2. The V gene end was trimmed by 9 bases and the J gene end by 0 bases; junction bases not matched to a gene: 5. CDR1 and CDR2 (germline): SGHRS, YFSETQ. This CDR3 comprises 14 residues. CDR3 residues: CATCRGANTGELFF. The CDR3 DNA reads TGCGCCACCTGCCGGGGGGCGAACACCGGGGAGCTGTTTTTT. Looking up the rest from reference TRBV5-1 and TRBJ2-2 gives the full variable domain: KAGVTQTPRYLIKTRGQQVTLSCSPISGHRSVSWYQQTPGQGLQFLFEYFSETQRNKGNFPGRFSGRQFSNSRSEMNVSTLELGDSALYLCATCRGANTGELFFGEGSRLTVL.

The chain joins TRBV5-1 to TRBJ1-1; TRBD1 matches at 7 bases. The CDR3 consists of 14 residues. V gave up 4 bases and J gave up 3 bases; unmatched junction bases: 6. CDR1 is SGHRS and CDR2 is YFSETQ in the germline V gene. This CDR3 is CASSPITGDTEAFF. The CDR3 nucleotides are TGCGCCAGCAGCCCCATTACAGGGGACACTGAAGCTTTCTTT. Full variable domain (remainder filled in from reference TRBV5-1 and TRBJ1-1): KAGVTQTPRYLIKTRGQQVTLSCSPISGHRSVSWYQQTPGQGLQFLFEYFSETQRNKGNFPGRFSGRQFSNSRSEMNVSTLELGDSALYLCASSPITGDTEAFFGQGTRLTVV.

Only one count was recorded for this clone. Here the CDR3 DNA reads TGTGCCAGCAGGTTCGCCGGGACACTTAACACTGAAGCTTTCTTT. Translating gives CASRFAGTLNTEAFF. The gene calls are TRBV28 and TRBJ1-1, with D possibly TRBD1 on 6 matching bases. The germline CDR1 and CDR2 sequences are MDHEN and SYDVKM. V was clipped by 6 bases and J by 2 bases, with 16 bases between them. The CDR3 totals 15 residues.

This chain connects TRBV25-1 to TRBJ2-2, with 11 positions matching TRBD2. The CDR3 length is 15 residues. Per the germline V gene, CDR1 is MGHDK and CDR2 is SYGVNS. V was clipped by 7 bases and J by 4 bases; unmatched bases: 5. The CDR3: CASTKTSGVTGELFF. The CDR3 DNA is TGTGCCAGCACCAAGACTAGCGGGGTCACCGGGGAGCTGTTTTTT.

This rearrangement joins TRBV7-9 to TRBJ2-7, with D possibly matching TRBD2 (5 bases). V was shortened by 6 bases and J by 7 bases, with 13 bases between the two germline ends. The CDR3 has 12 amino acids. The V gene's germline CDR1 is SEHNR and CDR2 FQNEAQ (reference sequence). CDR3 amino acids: CASRMAGGEQYF. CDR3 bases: TGTGCCAGCAGAATGGCGGGTGGGGAGCAGTACTTC.

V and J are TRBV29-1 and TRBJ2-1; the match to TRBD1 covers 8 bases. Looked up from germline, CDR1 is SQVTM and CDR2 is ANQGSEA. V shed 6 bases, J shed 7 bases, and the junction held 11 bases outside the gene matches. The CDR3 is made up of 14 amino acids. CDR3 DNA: TGCAGCGTAGAGACAGGGGTAGGAGGGAATGAGCAGTTCTTC. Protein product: CSVETGVGGNEQFF.

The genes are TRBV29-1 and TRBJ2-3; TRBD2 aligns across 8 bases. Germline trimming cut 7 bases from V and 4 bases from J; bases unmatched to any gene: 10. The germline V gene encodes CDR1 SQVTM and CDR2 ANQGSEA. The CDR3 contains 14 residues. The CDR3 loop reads CSGRSGSGADTQYF. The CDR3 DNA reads TGCAGCGGTCGAAGCGGGAGCGGCGCAGATACGCAGTATTTT.

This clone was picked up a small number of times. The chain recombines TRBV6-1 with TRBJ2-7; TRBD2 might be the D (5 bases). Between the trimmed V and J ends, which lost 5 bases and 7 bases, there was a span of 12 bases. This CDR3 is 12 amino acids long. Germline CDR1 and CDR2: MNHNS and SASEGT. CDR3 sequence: CASSTVRGEQYF. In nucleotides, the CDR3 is TGTGCCAGCAGTACAGTCCGCGGGGAGCAGTACTTC.

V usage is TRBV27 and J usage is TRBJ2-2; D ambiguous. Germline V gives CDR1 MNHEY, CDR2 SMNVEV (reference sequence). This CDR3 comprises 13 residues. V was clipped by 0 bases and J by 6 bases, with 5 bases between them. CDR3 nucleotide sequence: TGTGCCAGCAGTTTATCGCGTCCCGGGGAGCTGTTTTTT. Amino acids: CASSLSRPGELFF.

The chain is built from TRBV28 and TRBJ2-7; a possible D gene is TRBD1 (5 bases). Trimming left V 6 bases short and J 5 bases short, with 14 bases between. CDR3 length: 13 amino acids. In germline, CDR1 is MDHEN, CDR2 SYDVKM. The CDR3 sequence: CASRDTLRNEQYF. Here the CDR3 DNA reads TGTGCCAGCAGGGACACCCTTCGGAACGAGCAGTACTTC.

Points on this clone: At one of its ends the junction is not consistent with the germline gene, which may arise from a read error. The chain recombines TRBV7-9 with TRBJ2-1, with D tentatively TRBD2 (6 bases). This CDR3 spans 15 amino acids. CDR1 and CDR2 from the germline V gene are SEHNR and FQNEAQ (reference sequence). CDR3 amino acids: CSSSQTSIDYNEQFF. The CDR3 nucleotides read TGTTCCAGCAGCCAGACTAGTATTGACTACAATGAGCAGTTCTTC. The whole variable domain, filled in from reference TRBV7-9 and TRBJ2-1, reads DTGVSQNPRHKITKRGQNVTFRCDPISEHNRLYWYRQTLGQGPEFLTYFQNEAQLEKSRLLSDRFSAERPKGSFSTLEIQRTEQGDSAMYLCSSSQTSIDYNEQFFGPGTRLTVL.

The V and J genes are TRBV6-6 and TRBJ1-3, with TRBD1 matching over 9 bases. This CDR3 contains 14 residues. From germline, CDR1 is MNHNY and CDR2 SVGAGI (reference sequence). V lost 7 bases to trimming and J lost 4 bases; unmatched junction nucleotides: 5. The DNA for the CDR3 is TGTGCCAGCAACCACAGGGGGCCCGGAAACACCATATATTTT. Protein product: CASNHRGPGNTIYF.